This T cell receptor (beta chain) is from a study of T cell responses to AZD1222 COVID-19 vaccine. The study, taken as a whole, reports: There were mostly white British donors and more females than males, and clonal diversity was possibly underestimated. CD4 TCRs associated with vaccination spanned spike, dominating at 160-218 and 743-854.

Regarding this clone: Its specificity is not known.

CDR3 length: 15 residues. Deletions cut 2 bases from V and 0 bases from J, with 9 bases between. Germline V gene sequence: CDR1 MGHRA, CDR2 YSYEKL. Generated by immunoSEQ multiplex PCR, the TCRdb table keeps only in-frame clones and is missing some. This sample has about 82,000 clones, with more than 85% found just once. The receptor was derived from an adult in good health. V and J are TRBV4-1 and TRBJ2-3, with D unresolved. The sample here was peripheral blood, taken on day 0 of AZD1222 vaccination. The chain's CDR3 is CASSQRDISTDTQYF. The DNA of the CDR3 is TGCGCCAGCAGCCAAAGAGACATAAGCACAGATACGCAGTATTTT.